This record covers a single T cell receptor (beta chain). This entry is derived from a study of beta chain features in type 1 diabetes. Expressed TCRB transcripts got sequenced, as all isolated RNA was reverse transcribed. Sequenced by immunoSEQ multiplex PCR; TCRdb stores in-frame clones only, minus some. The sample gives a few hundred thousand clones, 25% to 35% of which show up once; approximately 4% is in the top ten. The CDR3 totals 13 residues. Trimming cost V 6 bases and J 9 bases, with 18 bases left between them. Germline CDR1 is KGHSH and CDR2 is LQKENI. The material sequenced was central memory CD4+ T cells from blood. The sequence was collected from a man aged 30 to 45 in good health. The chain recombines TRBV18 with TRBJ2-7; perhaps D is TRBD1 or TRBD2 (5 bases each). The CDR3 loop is CASSPGTPEGQYF. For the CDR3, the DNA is TGTGCCAGCTCGCCCGGGACCCCCGAGGGGCAGTACTTC. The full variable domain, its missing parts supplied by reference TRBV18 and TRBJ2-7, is NAGVMQNPRHLVRRRGQEARLRCSPMKGHSHVYWYRQLPEEGLKFMVYLQKENIIDESGMPKERFSAEFPKEGPSILRIQQVVRGDSAAYFCASSPGTPEGQYFGPGTRLTVT.